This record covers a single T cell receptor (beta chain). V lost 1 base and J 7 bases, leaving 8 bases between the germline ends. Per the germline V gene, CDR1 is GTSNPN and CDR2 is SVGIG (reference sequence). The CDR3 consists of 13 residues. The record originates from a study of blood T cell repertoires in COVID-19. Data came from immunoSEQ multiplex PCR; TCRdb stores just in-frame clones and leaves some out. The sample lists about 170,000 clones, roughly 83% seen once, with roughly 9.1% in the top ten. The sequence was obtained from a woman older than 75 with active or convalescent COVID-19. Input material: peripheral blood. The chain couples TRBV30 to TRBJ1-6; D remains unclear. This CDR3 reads CAWSGVGNSPLHF. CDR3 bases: TGTGCCTGGAGTGGAGTCGGGAATTCACCCCTCCACTTT.